These 4 T cell receptor beta chains were sequenced from one sample in a study of identical twins listed by TCRdb under 2016. Libraries were constructed by 5' RACE. The sequencer was an Illumina HiSeq 2000. TCRdb reanalyzed the raw reads on its own, using fastp at Q25 for trimming and MiXCR for clone calling, and kept in-frame beta chains. Each record represents a unique CDR3 protein, reported with the most common genes and DNA among its rows. A total of 750,000 to 950,000 distinct CDR3 sequences appear in this sample, about 12% of them only once. The ten largest account for around 1.5% of the sample. This sample also appeared in a second study, on yellow fever vaccine responses in identical twins.

The source material was PBMCs. The source of these receptors is a woman between 18 and 30 years old in good health.

This clonotype was recorded many times. V and J are TRBV4-1 and TRBJ2-3, with D uncertain. The CDR3 runs to 14 residues. V lost 1 base to trimming and J lost 3 bases, with 8 bases between them. The germline CDR1 and CDR2 sequences are MGHRA and YSYEKL. This CDR3 is CASSQVGRTDTQYF. The DNA of the CDR3 is TGCGCCAGCAGCCAAGTAGGGCGGACAGATACGCAGTATTTT.

This clonotype was seen many times. The V and J genes are TRBV10-3 and TRBJ1-4; 10 nucleotides agree with TRBD1. There are 14 residues in the CDR3. The germline CDR1 and CDR2 sequences are ENHRY and SYGVKD. Losses at the gene ends were 8 bases for V and 8 bases for J; bases not matched to a gene: 8. CDR3: CAIGGTGAGEKLFF. DNA of the CDR3: TGTGCCATCGGGGGGACAGGGGCGGGGGAAAAACTGTTTTTT.

This clonotype was recorded at least ten times. V gene TRBV2 combines with J gene TRBJ2-7, with a possible D match to TRBD1 (5 bases). The V end lost 3 bases, the J end lost 9 bases, and 15 bases lay between the germline ends. This CDR3 is built from 13 residues. The germline gives CDR1 SNHLY, CDR2 FYNNEI. CDR3 protein: CASSEDTTSGQYV. The CDR3 DNA is TGTGCCAGCAGTGAGGACACCACCTCTGGGCAGTACGTC.

This clonotype was seen only a few times. CDR3 sequence reads: CASSFTGTTGELFF. As DNA, the CDR3 is TGTGCCAGCAGTTTTACAGGGACCACCGGGGAGCTGTTTTTT. V is TRBV12-3 or TRBV12-4 and J is TRBJ2-2; tentative D call: TRBD1 (6 bases). V lost 3 bases to trimming and J lost 4 bases, with 9 bases between them. The length of the CDR3 is 14 residues.